A selection of T cell receptor beta chains follows, all from one sample in a study of blood T cells in healthy people across ages. Each CDR3 protein is one row after TCRdb ran MiXCR on the 5' RACE reads. The repertoire holds around 2 million distinct CDR3 sequences, with about two fifths as singletons. The sample was blood. Receptor source: a human donor in good health. The CDR3 runs from the conserved cysteine through the conserved F or W. D genes are given only for firm matches. Rows give clone size only sometimes, using once, few, many, or a class for an expanded clone.

>TRBV3-1|TRBJ1-5|NA|NA
TGTGCCAGCAGCTCTTCGGCCGACTACAGCAATCAGCCCCAGCATTTT
CASSSSADYSNQPQHF
>TRBV11-3|TRBJ2-1|NA|NA
TGTGCCAGCAGCTCTGTCCGTGGCAGAATTGGTTATCGGAATGAGCAGTTCTTC
CASSSVRGRIGYRNEQFF
>TRBV28|TRBJ2-1|TRBD2|NA
TGTGCCAGCAGGTTCATGGGGGGGAGCTCCTACAATGAGCAGTTCTTC
CASRFMGGSSYNEQFF
>TRBV12-3/TRBV12-4|TRBJ1-5|NA|NA
TGTGCCAGCAGTTTTGGGGGGTTCCGTGGCAATCAGCCCCAGCATTTT
CASSFGGFRGNQPQHF
>TRBV11-2|TRBJ2-6|NA|NA
TGTGCCAGCAGCCCTCCCTCCAACGTCCTGACTTTC
CASSPPSNVLTF
>TRBV29-1|TRBJ2-7|TRBD1|NA
TGCAGCGTAGATACCACAGGGGTCTCGCCGTACGAGCAGTACTTC
CSVDTTGVSPYEQYF
>TRBV20-1|TRBJ1-2|NA|many
TGCAGTGCTAGAGCCAGGGCGGACTATGGCTACACCTTC
CSARARADYGYTF
>TRBV7-2|TRBJ1-2|TRBD1|few
TGTGCCAGCAGCCGCCCGGGACAGGATGGCTACACCTTC
CASSRPGQDGYTF
>TRBV20-1|TRBJ2-5|TRBD2|NA
TGCAGTGCTAGCCCCATGACTAGCGGGGGAGAGACCCAGTACTTC
CSASPMTSGGETQYF
>TRBV7-3|TRBJ1-5|NA|NA
TGTGCCAGCAGCCCATTTCTGGGGTCTGAAAATCAGCCCCAGCATTTT
CASSPFLGSENQPQHF
>TRBV4-3|TRBJ2-6|NA|NA
TGCGCCAGCAGCCCGGGGACCGTTACCTCTGGGGCCAACGTCCTGACTTTC
CASSPGTVTSGANVLTF
>TRBV24-1|TRBJ2-1|TRBD1|NA
TGTGCCACCAGTGACCCGGGGGACAGGGCCGCCTACAATGAGCAGTTCTTC
CATSDPGDRAAYNEQFF
>TRBV27|TRBJ1-5|TRBD1|few
TGTGCCAGCGCCCCGGGACAGGGCTATCAGCCCCAGCATTTT
CASAPGQGYQPQHF
>TRBV5-1|TRBJ2-1|NA|NA
TGCGCCAGCAGCTTGGATGGTTTACGAAATGAGCAGTTCTTC
CASSLDGLRNEQFF